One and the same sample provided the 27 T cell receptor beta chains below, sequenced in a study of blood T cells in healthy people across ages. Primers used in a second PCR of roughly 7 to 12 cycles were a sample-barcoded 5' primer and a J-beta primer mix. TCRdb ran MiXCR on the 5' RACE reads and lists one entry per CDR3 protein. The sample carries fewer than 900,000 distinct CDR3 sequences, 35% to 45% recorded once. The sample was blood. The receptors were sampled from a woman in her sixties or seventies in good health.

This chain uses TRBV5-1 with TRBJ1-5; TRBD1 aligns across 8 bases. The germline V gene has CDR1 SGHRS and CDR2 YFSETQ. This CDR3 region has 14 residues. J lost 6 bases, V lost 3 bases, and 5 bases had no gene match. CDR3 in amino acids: CASSWTGQGQPQHF. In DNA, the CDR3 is TGCGCCAGCAGCTGGACAGGGCAGGGTCAGCCCCAGCATTTT.

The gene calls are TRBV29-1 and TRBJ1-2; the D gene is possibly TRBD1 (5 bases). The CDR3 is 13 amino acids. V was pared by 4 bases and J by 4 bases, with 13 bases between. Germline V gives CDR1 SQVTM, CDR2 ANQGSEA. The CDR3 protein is CSVGAGPGYGYTF. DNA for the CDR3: TGCAGCGTTGGGGCAGGGCCCGGCTATGGCTACACCTTC.

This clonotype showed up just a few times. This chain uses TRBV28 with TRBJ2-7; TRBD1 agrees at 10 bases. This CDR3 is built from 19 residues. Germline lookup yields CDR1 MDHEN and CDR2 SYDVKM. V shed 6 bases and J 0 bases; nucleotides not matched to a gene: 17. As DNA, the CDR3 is TGTGCCAGCAGATACCGGGACAGGGGATTCCATGGGAGCTCCTACGAGCAGTACTTC. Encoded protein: CASRYRDRGFHGSSYEQYF.

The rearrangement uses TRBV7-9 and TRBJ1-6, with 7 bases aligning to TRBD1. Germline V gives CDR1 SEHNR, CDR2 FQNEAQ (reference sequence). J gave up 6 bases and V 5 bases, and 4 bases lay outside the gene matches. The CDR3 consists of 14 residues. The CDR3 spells CASSHDRANSPLHF. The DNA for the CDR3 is TGTGCCAGCAGCCATGACAGGGCTAATTCACCCCTCCACTTT.

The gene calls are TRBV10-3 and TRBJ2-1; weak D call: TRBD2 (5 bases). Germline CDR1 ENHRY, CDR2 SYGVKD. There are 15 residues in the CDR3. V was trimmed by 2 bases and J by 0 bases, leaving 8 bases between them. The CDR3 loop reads CAISERESSYNEQFF. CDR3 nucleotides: TGTGCCATCAGTGAGCGGGAAAGCTCCTACAATGAGCAGTTCTTC.

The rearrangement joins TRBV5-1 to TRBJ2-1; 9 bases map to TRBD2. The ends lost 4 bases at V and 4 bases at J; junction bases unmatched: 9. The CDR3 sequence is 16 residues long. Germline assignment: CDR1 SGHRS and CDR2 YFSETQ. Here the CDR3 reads CASSAHVAGVYNEQFF. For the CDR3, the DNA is TGCGCCAGCAGCGCTCACGTAGCGGGGGTTTACAATGAGCAGTTCTTC.

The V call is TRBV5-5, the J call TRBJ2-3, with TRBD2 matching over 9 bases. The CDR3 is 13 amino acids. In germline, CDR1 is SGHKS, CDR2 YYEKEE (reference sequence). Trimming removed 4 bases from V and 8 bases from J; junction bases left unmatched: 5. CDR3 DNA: TGTGCCAGCAGCGAACTAGCGGGTGGTACGCAGTATTTT. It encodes CASSELAGGTQYF.

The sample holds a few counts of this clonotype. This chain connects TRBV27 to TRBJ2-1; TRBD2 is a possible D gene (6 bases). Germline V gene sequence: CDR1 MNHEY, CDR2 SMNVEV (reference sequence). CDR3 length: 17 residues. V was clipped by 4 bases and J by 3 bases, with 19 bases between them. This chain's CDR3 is CASSSPGVAQIYNEQFF. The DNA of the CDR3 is TGTGCCAGCAGTTCCCCGGGAGTTGCGCAGATCTACAATGAGCAGTTCTTC.

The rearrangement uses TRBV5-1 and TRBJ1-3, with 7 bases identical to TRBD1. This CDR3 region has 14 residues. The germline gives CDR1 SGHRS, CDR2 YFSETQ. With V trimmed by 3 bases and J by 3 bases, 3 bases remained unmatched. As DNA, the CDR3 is TGCGCCAGCAGCTATGGGACAGATGGAAACACCATATATTTT. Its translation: CASSYGTDGNTIYF.

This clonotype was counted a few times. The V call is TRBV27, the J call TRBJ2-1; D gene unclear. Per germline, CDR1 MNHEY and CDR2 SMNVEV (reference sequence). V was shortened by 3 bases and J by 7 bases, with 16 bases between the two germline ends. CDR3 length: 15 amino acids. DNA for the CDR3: TGTGCCAGCAGTTTGGGATTTACCCCTTCTAATGAGCAGTTCTTC. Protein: CASSLGFTPSNEQFF.

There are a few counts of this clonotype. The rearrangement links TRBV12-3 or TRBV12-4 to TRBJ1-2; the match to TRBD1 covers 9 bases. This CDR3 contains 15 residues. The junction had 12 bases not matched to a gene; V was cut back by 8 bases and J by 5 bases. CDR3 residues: CASAPQGASRYGYTF. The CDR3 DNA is TGTGCCAGCGCGCCACAGGGGGCGTCTCGTTATGGCTACACCTTC.

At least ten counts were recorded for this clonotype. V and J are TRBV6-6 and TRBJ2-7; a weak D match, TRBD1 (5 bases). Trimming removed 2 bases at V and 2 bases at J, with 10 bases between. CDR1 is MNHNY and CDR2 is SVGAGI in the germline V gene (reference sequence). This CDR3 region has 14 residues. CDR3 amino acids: CASSYGQGPYEQYF. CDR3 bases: TGTGCCAGCAGTTACGGGCAGGGCCCCTACGAGCAGTACTTC.

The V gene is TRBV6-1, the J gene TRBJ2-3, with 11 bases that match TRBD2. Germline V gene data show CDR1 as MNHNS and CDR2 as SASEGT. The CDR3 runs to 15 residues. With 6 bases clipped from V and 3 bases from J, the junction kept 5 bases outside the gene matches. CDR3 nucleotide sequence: TGTGCCAGCAGCAAACTAGCGGGAGAGACAGATACGCAGTATTTT. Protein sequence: CASSKLAGETDTQYF.

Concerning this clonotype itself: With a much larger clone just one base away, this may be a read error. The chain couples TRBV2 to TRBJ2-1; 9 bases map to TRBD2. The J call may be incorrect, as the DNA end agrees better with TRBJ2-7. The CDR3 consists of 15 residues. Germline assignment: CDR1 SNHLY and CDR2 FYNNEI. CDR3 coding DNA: TGTGCCAGCAGTCCGACTAGCGGAACTTACAATGAGCAGTACTTC. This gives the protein CASSPTSGTYNEQYF.

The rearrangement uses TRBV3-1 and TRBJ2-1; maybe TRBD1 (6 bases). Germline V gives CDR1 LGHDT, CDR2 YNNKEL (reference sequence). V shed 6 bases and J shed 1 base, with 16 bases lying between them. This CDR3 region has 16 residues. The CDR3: CASRGPGHSSYNEQFF. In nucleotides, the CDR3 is TGTGCCAGCAGGGGGCCGGGACACTCATCCTACAATGAGCAGTTCTTC.

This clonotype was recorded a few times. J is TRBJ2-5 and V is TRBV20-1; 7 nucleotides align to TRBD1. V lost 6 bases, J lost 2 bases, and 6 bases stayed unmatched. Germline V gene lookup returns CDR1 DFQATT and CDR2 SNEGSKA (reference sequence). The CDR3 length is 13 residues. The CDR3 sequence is CSAKGQPQETQYF. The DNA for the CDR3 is TGCAGTGCAAAGGGACAGCCACAAGAGACCCAGTACTTC.

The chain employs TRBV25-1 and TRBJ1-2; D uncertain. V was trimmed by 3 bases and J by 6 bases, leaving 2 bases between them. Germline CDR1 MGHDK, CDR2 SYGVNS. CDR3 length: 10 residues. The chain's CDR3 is CASSDHGYTF. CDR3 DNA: TGTGCCAGCAGTGATCATGGCTACACCTTC.

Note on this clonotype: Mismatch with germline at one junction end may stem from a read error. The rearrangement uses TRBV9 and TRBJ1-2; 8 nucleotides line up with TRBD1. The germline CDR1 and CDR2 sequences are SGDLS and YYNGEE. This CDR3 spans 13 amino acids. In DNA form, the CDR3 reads TGTACCAGCAGCGTATCAGGGGGCGGTGGCTACACCTTC. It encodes CTSSVSGGGGYTF.

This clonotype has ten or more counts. DNA for the CDR3: TGCAGCGTCGATTCTGGGACGGACGAGCAGTACTTC. Amino acid sequence: CSVDSGTDEQYF. This rearrangement joins TRBV29-1 to TRBJ2-7, with D perhaps matching TRBD1 or TRBD2 (5 bases each). CDR3 length: 12 residues. Trimming pared 6 bases from V and 5 bases from J, leaving 14 bases between. CDR1 and CDR2 (germline): SQVTM, ANQGSEA.

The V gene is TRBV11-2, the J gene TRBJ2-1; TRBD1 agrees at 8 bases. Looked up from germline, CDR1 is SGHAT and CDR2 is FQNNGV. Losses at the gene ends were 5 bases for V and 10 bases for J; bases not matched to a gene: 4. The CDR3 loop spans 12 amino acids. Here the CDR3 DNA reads TGTGCCAGCAGCACCCGGGACAGGGAGCAGTTCTTC. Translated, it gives CASSTRDREQFF. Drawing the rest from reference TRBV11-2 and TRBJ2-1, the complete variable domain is EAGVAQSPRYKIIEKRQSVAFWCNPISGHATLYWYQQILGQGPKLLIQFQNNGVVDDSQLPKDRFSAERLKGVDSTLKIQPAKLEDSAVYLCASSTRDREQFFGPGTRLTVL.

The CDR3 region is CASSLPSSYNEQYF. As DNA, the CDR3 is TGCGCCAGCAGCTTGCCCAGCTCCTACAATGAGCAGTACTTC. The chain links TRBV5-1 to TRBJ2-7; D is ambiguous. The V gene's germline CDR1 is SGHRS and CDR2 YFSETQ. The CDR3 sequence is 14 residues long. V lost 1 base and J lost 7, with 15 bases in between. Based on the CDR3 plus reference TRBV5-1 and TRBJ2-7, the full variable domain is KAGVTQTPRYLIKTRGQQVTLSCSPISGHRSVSWYQQTPGQGLQFLFEYFSETQRNKGNFPGRFSGRQFSNSRSEMNVSTLELGDSALYLCASSLPSSYNEQYFGPGTRLTVT.

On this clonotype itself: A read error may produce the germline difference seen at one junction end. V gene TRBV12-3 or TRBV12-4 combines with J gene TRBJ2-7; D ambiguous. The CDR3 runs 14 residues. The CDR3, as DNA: TGTGCCAGCAAATACACAAGGGCCTCCCACGAGCAGTACTTC. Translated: CASKYTRASHEQYF.

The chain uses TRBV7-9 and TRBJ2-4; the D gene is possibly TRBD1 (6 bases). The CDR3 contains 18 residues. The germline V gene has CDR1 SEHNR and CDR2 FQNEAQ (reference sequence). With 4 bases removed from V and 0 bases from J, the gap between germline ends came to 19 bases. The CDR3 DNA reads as TGTGCCAGCAGCTCCGTCGACAGGCCAGGGCTAGCCAAAAACATTCAGTACTTC. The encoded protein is CASSSVDRPGLAKNIQYF.

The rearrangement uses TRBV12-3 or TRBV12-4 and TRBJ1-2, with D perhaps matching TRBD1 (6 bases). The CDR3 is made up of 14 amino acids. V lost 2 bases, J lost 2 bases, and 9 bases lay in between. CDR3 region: CASSLSGVNYGYTF. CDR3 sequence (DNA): TGTGCCAGCAGTTTATCAGGGGTGAACTATGGCTACACCTTC.

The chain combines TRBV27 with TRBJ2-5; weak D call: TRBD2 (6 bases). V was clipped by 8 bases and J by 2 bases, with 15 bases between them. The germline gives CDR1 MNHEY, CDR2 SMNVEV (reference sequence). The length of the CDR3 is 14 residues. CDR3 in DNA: TGTGCCAGCGGAGTACTAGCTTCTCAAGAGACCCAGTACTTC. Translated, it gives CASGVLASQETQYF.

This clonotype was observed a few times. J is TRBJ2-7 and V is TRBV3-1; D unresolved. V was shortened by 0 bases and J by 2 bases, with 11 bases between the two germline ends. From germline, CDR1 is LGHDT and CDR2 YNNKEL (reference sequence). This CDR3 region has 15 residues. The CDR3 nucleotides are TGTGCCAGCAGCCAAGATCGTATCAAGACCTACGAGCAGTACTTC. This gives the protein CASSQDRIKTYEQYF.

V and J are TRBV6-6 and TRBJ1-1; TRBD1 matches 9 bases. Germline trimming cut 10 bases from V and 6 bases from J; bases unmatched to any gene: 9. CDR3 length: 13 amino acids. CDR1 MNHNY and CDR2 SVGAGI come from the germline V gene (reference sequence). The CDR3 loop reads CATSTGGYPEAFF. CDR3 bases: TGTGCCACCTCGACAGGGGGGTACCCTGAAGCTTTCTTT.